Below, 23 T cell receptor beta chains from the same sample are listed, as sequenced in a study of blood T cell repertoires in COVID-19. Some clones are missing from TCRdb's copy, which holds only in-frame ones; the method was immunoSEQ multiplex PCR. The sample records roughly 250,000 clones, about 79% being singletons. Sequencing was performed on peripheral blood. These receptors were taken from an elderly woman with acute or convalescent COVID-19.

The rearrangement joins TRBV30 to TRBJ2-3; 11 positions agree with TRBD2. CDR1 and CDR2 from the germline V gene are GTSNPN and SVGIG (reference sequence). The CDR3 spans 15 residues. Germline trimming cut 0 bases from V and 2 bases from J; bases unmatched to any gene: 1. CDR3 in DNA: TGTGCCTGGAGTGTTAGCGGGGGGGCCACAGATACGCAGTATTTT. Translating gives CAWSVSGGATDTQYF.

The chain recombines TRBV28 with TRBJ2-7; D not certain. CDR1 MDHEN and CDR2 SYDVKM come from the germline V gene. The V end was cut by 2 bases, the J end by 3 bases, with 11 bases between. This CDR3 is 14 amino acids long. The CDR3 coding sequence is TGTGCCAGCAGTTTAGCGGTGTTAATCTACGAGCAGTACTTC. Its translation: CASSLAVLIYEQYF.

A single count supports this clone. V and J are TRBV6-5 and TRBJ1-1; 8 positions agree with TRBD1. V gave up 4 bases and J gave up 1 base; unmatched junction bases: 8. Germline assignment: CDR1 MNHEY and CDR2 SVGAGI. There are 16 residues in the CDR3. CDR3 loop: CASSSPRQGQNTEAFF. The CDR3 DNA reads TGTGCCAGCAGTTCGCCCCGACAGGGGCAGAACACTGAAGCTTTCTTT.

V gene TRBV4-2 combines with J gene TRBJ1-6; a weak D match, TRBD1 (5 bases). CDR3 length equals 17 residues. Trimming stripped 8 bases from V and 10 bases from J, with 27 bases between. Germline values: CDR1 LGHNA, CDR2 YNFKEQ. CDR3 in amino acids: CASRTQESGPSKSPLHF. The DNA for the CDR3 is TGTGCCAGCCGGACACAGGAAAGTGGTCCCTCAAAATCACCCCTCCACTTT.

This sequence joins TRBV5-1 and TRBJ2-3, with 16 bases aligning to TRBD2. Germline lookup yields CDR1 SGHRS and CDR2 YFSETQ. The junction had 10 bases not matched to a gene; V was cut back by 3 bases and J by 6 bases. The CDR3 is 18 residues long. The CDR3 region has the DNA TGCGCCAGCAGCTCGGGACTAGCGGGGGGGGCCCTCGGTGATACGCAGTATTTT. Its protein product is CASSSGLAGGALGDTQYF.

The chain carries TRBV5-4 and TRBJ1-2; 9 bases fit TRBD1. CDR3 size: 14 residues. Losses at the gene ends were 1 base for V and 8 bases for J; bases not matched to a gene: 6. CDR1 and CDR2 (germline): SGHNT, YYREEE (reference sequence). This CDR3 reads CASSLTGGSGGYTF. The CDR3 DNA sequence: TGTGCCAGCAGCTTGACAGGGGGCTCCGGGGGCTACACCTTC.

The chain carries TRBV18 and TRBJ2-7, with D perhaps matching TRBD2 (5 bases). There are 12 residues in the CDR3. Germline CDR1 KGHSH, CDR2 LQKENI. Trimming left V 2 bases short and J 5 bases short, with 7 bases between. The CDR3 protein is CASSPVGDEQYF. The CDR3 nucleotides read TGTGCCAGCTCACCAGTGGGAGACGAGCAGTACTTC.

For the CDR3, the DNA is TGCAGCGTTCGACGACAGGGCTTTGGCGAGCAGTACTTC. Translating gives CSVRRQGFGEQYF. The chain is built from TRBV29-1 and TRBJ2-7, with 7 bases identical to TRBD1. Trimming took 5 bases from V and 6 from J; bases not matched to a gene: 10. CDR3 size: 13 residues. Germline V CDR1 and CDR2: SQVTM, ANQGSEA.

The chain employs TRBV28 and TRBJ2-3, with a tentative D call TRBD2 (5 bases). The germline V gene encodes CDR1 MDHEN and CDR2 SYDVKM. This CDR3 spans 17 amino acids. V lost 8 bases and J lost 1, with 22 bases in between. CDR3 in amino acids: CASYPPRSGTRTDTQYF. The CDR3 DNA reads as TGTGCCAGCTATCCCCCCCGAAGCGGTACCCGCACAGATACGCAGTATTTT. Full variable domain (rest looked up from reference TRBV28 and TRBJ2-3): DVKVTQSSRYLVKRTGEKVFLECVQDMDHENMFWYRQDPGLGLRLIYFSYDVKMKEKGDIPEGYSVSREKKERFSLILESASTNQTSMYLCASYPPRSGTRTDTQYFGPGTRLTVL.

CDR3 amino acids: CASRAGQIYEQYF. The CDR3 DNA reads as TGTGCCAGCAGGGCGGGCCAGATCTACGAGCAGTACTTC. The chain links TRBV28 to TRBJ2-7, with D maybe TRBD2 (5 bases). V lost 6 bases to trimming and J lost 3 bases, with 12 bases between them. Germline lookup yields CDR1 MDHEN and CDR2 SYDVKM. This CDR3 contains 13 residues.

J is TRBJ1-5 and V is TRBV24-1; 10 bases are a match to TRBD1. Germline CDR1 KGHDR, CDR2 SFDVKD. This CDR3 region has 15 residues. V trimming: 5 bases; J trimming: 3 bases; junction bases outside the gene matches: 3. CDR3 protein: CATSGTGGTNQPQHF. The CDR3, as DNA: TGTGCCACCAGTGGGACAGGGGGAACCAATCAGCCCCAGCATTTT.

The V gene is TRBV15, the J gene TRBJ2-7, with 13 positions matching TRBD2. The CDR3 is 16 residues long. V dropped 1 base and J dropped 2; count of bases not matched to a gene: 2. The germline V gene encodes CDR1 LNHNV and CDR2 YYDKDF (reference sequence). The CDR3 nucleotides are TGTGCCACCAGCAGAGGGGGACTAGCGGGAACCTACGAGCAGTACTTC. This codes for CATSRGGLAGTYEQYF.

The chain uses TRBV5-4 and TRBJ2-6; TRBD2 might be the D (8 bases). V was clipped by 4 bases and J by 5 bases, with 13 bases between them. The CDR3 length is 15 residues. Germline V gives CDR1 SGHNT, CDR2 YYREEE (reference sequence). The CDR3 loop is CASSREGQRANVLTF. CDR3 DNA: TGTGCCAGCAGCCGGGAGGGACAGCGGGCCAACGTCCTGACTTTC.

The rearrangement links TRBV7-9 to TRBJ2-2; D possibly corresponds to TRBD1 (6 bases). Trimming removed 7 bases at V and 1 base at J, with 7 bases between. The CDR3 contains 13 residues. Germline CDR1 and CDR2: SEHNR and FQNEAQ (reference sequence). In DNA, the CDR3 is TGTGCCAGCAACAGGGAGAACACCGGGGAGCTGTTTTTT. Translated, it gives CASNRENTGELFF.

This CDR3 is CASSPGNREAFF. In DNA, the CDR3 is TGTGCCAGCAGCCCCGGGAACCGTGAAGCTTTCTTT. The rearrangement uses TRBV6-6 and TRBJ1-1; D remains unclear. The germline V and J ends were trimmed by 6 bases and 7 bases, with 12 bases remaining between them. This CDR3 has 12 residues. CDR1 MNHNY and CDR2 SVGAGI come from the germline V gene (reference sequence).

The CDR3 coding sequence is TGTGCCAGCAGCTTTGGAACAGCCGCTGGAAACACCATATATTTT. Residues: CASSFGTAAGNTIYF. The V call is TRBV5-5, the J call TRBJ1-3; D gene uncertain. The CDR3 is 15 residues long. Trimming shortened V by 2 bases and J by 2 bases, and 11 bases separated the two germline ends. Germline V gives CDR1 SGHKS, CDR2 YYEKEE (reference sequence).

This clone was counted only a few times. The rearrangement uses TRBV7-8 and TRBJ2-2; D unclear. This CDR3 comprises 13 residues. With 0 bases removed from V and 5 bases from J, the gap between germline ends came to 4 bases. Germline V lookup: CDR1 SGHVS, CDR2 FQNEAQ. CDR3 nucleotide sequence: TGTGCCAGCAGCTTAGCGAGGACCGGGGAGCTGTTTTTT. Translated: CASSLARTGELFF. Filled out from reference TRBV7-8 and TRBJ2-2, the complete variable domain reads GAGVSQSPRYKVAKRGQDVALRCDPISGHVSLFWYQQALGQGPEFLTYFQNEAQLDKSGLPSDRFFAERPEGSVSTLKIQRTQQEDSAVYLCASSLARTGELFFGEGSRLTVL.

This clone occurred once. The rearrangement uses TRBV18 and TRBJ2-1, with D possibly being TRBD1 (5 bases). The germline V gene has CDR1 KGHSH and CDR2 LQKENI. CDR3 length: 18 amino acids. The ends were cut back, 3 bases at V and 6 bases at J, with 24 bases in the middle. CDR3 loop: CASSPSGARRTIGNEQFF. The CDR3 DNA reads as TGTGCCAGCTCACCCTCTGGGGCACGTCGAACCATCGGCAATGAGCAGTTCTTC.

The chain recombines TRBV5-1 with TRBJ1-3; 7 positions agree with TRBD1. The CDR3 sequence is 14 residues long. The ends lost 7 bases at V and 2 bases at J; junction bases unmatched: 6. Looked up from germline, CDR1 is SGHRS and CDR2 is YFSETQ. The CDR3: CASASTGAGNTIYF. In nucleotides, the CDR3 is TGCGCCAGCGCCTCAACAGGGGCTGGAAACACCATATATTTT.

DNA of the CDR3: TGTGCCAGCAGCTTAAGAGAGGGTACGCAGTATTTT. Residues: CASSLREGTQYF. The V and J genes are TRBV11-1 and TRBJ2-3; the D gene is possibly TRBD2 (5 bases). V was cut by 2 bases and J by 8 bases, with 8 bases left in between. CDR1 is SGHAT, CDR2 FQDESV, per germline (reference sequence). The CDR3 has 12 amino acids.

The J gene is TRBJ2-6, the V gene TRBV21-1; TRBD1 is the table's D call, not checked against the DNA. TRBV21-1 is described as a pseudogene. The CDR3 spans 19 residues. CDR3 in amino acids: CASSPGTGRSLSGANVLTF. The CDR3 nucleotides are TGTGCCAGCAGCCCAGGGACAGGGAGGTCCCTCTCTGGGGCCAACGTCCTGACTTTC.

This chain links TRBV18 with TRBJ1-6, with TRBD1 as a possible D gene (6 bases). This CDR3 is 14 amino acids long. Germline V lookup: CDR1 KGHSH, CDR2 LQKENI. Trimming removed 3 bases from V and 8 bases from J, with 11 bases in between. This chain's CDR3 is CASSPRTDDSPLHF. DNA for the CDR3: TGTGCCAGCTCACCTCGGACAGATGATTCACCCCTCCACTTT.

This rearrangement joins TRBV2 to TRBJ1-5; TRBD1 aligns across 7 bases. CDR3 length equals 14 residues. Per the germline V gene, CDR1 is SNHLY and CDR2 is FYNNEI. After removal of 6 bases from V and 4 bases from J, the junction contained 6 bases not matched to a gene. CDR3 sequence reads: CASSGTAKNQPQHF. DNA for the CDR3: TGTGCCAGCAGCGGGACAGCGAAAAATCAGCCCCAGCATTTT. Drawing the rest from reference TRBV2 and TRBJ1-5, the complete variable domain is EPEVTQTPSHQVTQMGQEVILRCVPISNHLYFYWYRQILGQKVEFLVSFYNNEISEKSEIFDDQFSVERPDGSNFTLKIRSTKLEDSAMYFCASSGTAKNQPQHFGDGTRLSIL.